These 28 T cell receptor beta chains were all obtained from the same sample, sequenced in a study of shared clonotypes between healthy human individuals. Profiled with immunoSEQ multiplex PCR; TCRdb holds only in-frame clones, not every one. This table holds 2 million to 2.5 million clones, around 92% found once. Material for sequencing was naive CD4+ T cells from PBMCs. The subset: CD45RA+ positively selected. These receptors all stem from a man between 18 and 29 years old in good health. Some clones in this sample may be carry-over from other donors' samples.

The chain's CDR3 is CASSSPGTGDTEAFF. Written as DNA, the CDR3 is TGTGCCAGCAGCTCACCCGGGACAGGGGACACTGAAGCTTTCTTT. The gene calls are TRBV7-9 and TRBJ1-1; 10 bases match TRBD1. Germline V lookup: CDR1 SEHNR, CDR2 FQNEAQ (reference sequence). The CDR3 extends over 15 amino acids. V trimming: 4 bases; J trimming: 3 bases; junction bases outside the gene matches: 5.

The genes are TRBV11-1 and TRBJ2-1; the D call may be TRBD1 or TRBD2 (5 bases each). The CDR3 is 13 amino acids. Germline V gene sequence: CDR1 SGHAT, CDR2 FQDESV (reference sequence). V lost 5 bases to trimming and J lost 12 bases, with 17 bases between them. The CDR3 spells CASSPPGTERQFF. The CDR3 DNA sequence: TGTGCCAGCAGCCCACCGGGGACGGAGAGGCAGTTCTTC.

This clone was seen a single time. The chain recombines TRBV7-2 with TRBJ2-7, with TRBD2 matching over 7 bases. Trimming cost V 0 bases and J 4 bases; bases outside gene matches: 12. The V gene's germline CDR1 is SGHTA and CDR2 FQGNSA. The CDR3 contains 17 residues. As DNA, the CDR3 is TGTGCCAGCAGCTTAGCGGGACTATCAGGACGCCGATACGAGCAGTACTTC. Protein product: CASSLAGLSGRRYEQYF.

V usage is TRBV7-8 and J usage is TRBJ1-3, with D uncertain. Germline assignment: CDR1 SGHVS and CDR2 FQNEAQ. The CDR3 spans 11 residues. V was shortened by 3 bases and J by 5 bases, with 2 bases between the two germline ends. The CDR3 coding sequence is TGTGCCAGCAGCTTCCGAAACACCATATATTTT. Its translation is CASSFRNTIYF.

This clone has just one count. The CDR3 DNA reads as TGCGCCAGCACCTCACAGGGCCTGAACCAAGAAAAACTGTTTTTT. Amino acids: CASTSQGLNQEKLFF. The gene calls are TRBV5-1 and TRBJ1-4; D is perhaps TRBD1 (6 bases). With 6 bases removed from V and 8 bases from J, the gap between germline ends came to 20 bases. Germline lookup yields CDR1 SGHRS and CDR2 YFSETQ. This CDR3 has 15 residues.

The chain is built from TRBV2 and TRBJ2-7, with D unclear. Germline V lookup: CDR1 SNHLY, CDR2 FYNNEI. The CDR3 sequence is 12 residues long. V lost 9 bases and J 0 bases, leaving 9 bases between the germline ends. The CDR3 spells CASKIGSYEQYF. The CDR3, as DNA: TGTGCCAGTAAGATTGGCTCCTACGAGCAGTACTTC. Filled out from reference TRBV2 and TRBJ2-7, the complete variable domain reads EPEVTQTPSHQVTQMGQEVILRCVPISNHLYFYWYRQILGQKVEFLVSFYNNEISEKSEIFDDQFSVERPDGSNFTLKIRSTKLEDSAMYFCASKIGSYEQYFGPGTRLTVT.

Of note for this clone: Distinct nucleotide sequences in the sample also encode this CDR3. The chain couples TRBV5-1 to TRBJ2-1; TRBD2 aligns across 9 bases. Germline V gene lookup returns CDR1 SGHRS and CDR2 YFSETQ. CDR3 length: 15 amino acids. V lost 0 bases and J lost 7; bases outside the gene matches: 5. This CDR3 is CASSLVSGSGNEQFF. CDR3 DNA: TGCGCCAGCAGCTTGGTTAGCGGGAGTGGAAATGAGCAGTTCTTC.

The chain combines TRBV19 with TRBJ2-3; 14 bases align to TRBD2. The germline CDR1 and CDR2 sequences are LNHDA and SQIVND (reference sequence). The V segment lost 5 bases and the J segment 4 bases; nucleotides outside the gene matches: 8. The CDR3 totals 17 residues. CDR3 nucleotides: TGTGCCAGTAGTCCGGGACTAGCGGGAGTCAGGGCAGATACGCAGTATTTT. Protein sequence: CASSPGLAGVRADTQYF.

The chain carries TRBV10-3 and TRBJ2-7; 11 bases fit TRBD2. The CDR3 is 14 amino acids. V dropped 11 bases and J dropped 1; count of bases not matched to a gene: 7. Germline lookup yields CDR1 ENHRY and CDR2 SYGVKD. CDR3 bases: TGTGCCTCCCAGCTAGCGGGAGGTTCCTACGAGCAGTACTTC. Protein: CASQLAGGSYEQYF.

The rearrangement links TRBV21-1 to TRBJ2-3; the table calls TRBD2, which could not be checked here. TRBV21-1 is designated a pseudogene. This CDR3 has 16 residues. Here the CDR3 DNA reads TGTGCCAGCAGGGCCGGGAGCCCCGAGGGCGCAGATACGCAGTATTTT. It yields the protein CASRAGSPEGADTQYF.

CDR3 protein: CASSRGGGQGSYEQYF. The CDR3 DNA follows: TGTGCCAGCAGTCGGGGGGGAGGACAGGGATCCTACGAGCAGTACTTC. This chain uses TRBV28 with TRBJ2-7, with D perhaps given as TRBD1 or TRBD2 (8 bases each). V lost 5 bases to trimming and J lost 1 base, with 18 bases between them. The germline gives CDR1 MDHEN, CDR2 SYDVKM. This CDR3 is 16 amino acids long.

On this clone itself: The same CDR3 arises from other DNA sequences in this sample as well. The gene calls are TRBV4-1 and TRBJ2-7; 11 bases agree with TRBD2. This CDR3 is 15 amino acids long. J lost 3 bases, V lost 1 base, and 2 bases had no gene match. Germline-derived CDR1 and CDR2 are MGHRA and YSYEKL. The CDR3 DNA is TGCGCCAGCAGCCAAGGACTAGCGGGGAACTACGAGCAGTACTTC. The encoded protein is CASSQGLAGNYEQYF.

Comment on this clone: This specimen includes other DNA sequences encoding the same CDR3. V usage is TRBV9 and J usage is TRBJ2-1; 12 bases match TRBD2. With V trimmed by 3 bases and J by 3 bases, 1 base remained unmatched. Germline CDR1 and CDR2: SGDLS and YYNGEE. The length of the CDR3 is 15 residues. CDR3 in amino acids: CASSGTSGNYNEQFF. In DNA, the CDR3 is TGTGCCAGCAGCGGGACTAGCGGGAACTACAATGAGCAGTTCTTC.

The chain links TRBV27 to TRBJ2-5, with 8 bases matching TRBD1. Germline V gene lookup returns CDR1 MNHEY and CDR2 SMNVEV (reference sequence). This CDR3 comprises 16 residues. Unmatched junction bases numbered 12, after V lost 5 bases and J lost 4 bases. The CDR3 coding sequence is TGTGCCAGCAGTCCCCTCCGTACAGGGGGTGGAGAGACCCAGTACTTC. It specifies CASSPLRTGGGETQYF.

The CDR3 here is CASRRGRANTEAFF. DNA for the CDR3: TGTGCCAGCCGGAGGGGCAGGGCCAACACTGAAGCTTTCTTT. The chain joins TRBV14 to TRBJ1-1; D possibly corresponds to TRBD1 (5 bases). The CDR3 is 14 residues long. The ends were cut back, 8 bases at V and 2 bases at J, with 15 bases in the middle. Germline V gene lookup returns CDR1 SGHDN and CDR2 FVKESK.

In DNA, the CDR3 is TGCAGCGTCCGGGCCACCACAGATACGCAGTATTTT. Its translation: CSVRATTDTQYF. This rearrangement joins TRBV29-1 to TRBJ2-3; D unresolved. CDR1 is SQVTM and CDR2 is ANQGSEA in the germline V gene. V dropped 6 bases and J dropped 2 bases, with 9 bases sitting between them. The CDR3 totals 12 residues.

This sequence joins TRBV10-1 and TRBJ2-5; D possibly matches TRBD1 or TRBD2 (7 bases each). The last part of the DNA fits TRBJ2-7 better; the J call may be wrong. CDR1 WNHNN and CDR2 SYGVQD come from the germline V gene (reference sequence). CDR3 length: 14 residues. For the CDR3, the DNA is TGCGCCAGCAGTAAAGGACTAGGGGGCCACGAGCAGTACTTC. It codes for CASSKGLGGHEQYF.

The chain recombines TRBV7-9 with TRBJ2-1; D not certain. CDR3 length: 14 amino acids. The germline CDR1 and CDR2 sequences are SEHNR and FQNEAQ (reference sequence). Trimming cost V 2 bases and J 7 bases, with 12 bases left between them. The CDR3 sequence: CASSLILSTNEQFF. In DNA, the CDR3 is TGTGCCAGCAGCTTAATACTGTCTACAAATGAGCAGTTCTTC.

The gene calls are TRBV7-2 and TRBJ1-1; 8 nucleotides align to TRBD1. This CDR3 contains 13 residues. J gave up 10 bases and V 5 bases, and 9 bases lay outside the gene matches. The V gene's germline CDR1 is SGHTA and CDR2 FQGNSA. The CDR3 reads CASSLQQGGVAFF. CDR3 DNA: TGTGCCAGCAGCCTACAACAGGGGGGTGTAGCTTTCTTT.

CDR3 in amino acids: CASSVEMGGEAFF. The CDR3 DNA sequence: TGTGCCAGCAGCGTAGAAATGGGCGGTGAAGCTTTCTTT. The chain carries TRBV9 and TRBJ1-1; D not certain. The germline CDR1 and CDR2 sequences are SGDLS and YYNGEE. Deletions cut 0 bases from V and 7 bases from J, with 10 bases between. The CDR3 is made up of 13 amino acids. The variable domain in full, with the rest retrieved from reference TRBV9 and TRBJ1-1, is DSGVTQTPKHLITATGQRVTLRCSPRSGDLSVYWYQQSLDQGLQFLIQYYNGEERAKGNILERFSAQQFPDLHSELNLSSLELGDSALYFCASSVEMGGEAFFGQGTRLTVV.

J is TRBJ2-3 and V is TRBV18; 9 nucleotides line up with TRBD2. CDR3 length: 16 residues. Germline CDR1 reads KGHSH; CDR2 reads LQKENI. The trim removed 5 bases at V and 0 bases at J, leaving 6 bases unmatched. The CDR3 loop is CASSVSSGTSTDTQYF. CDR3 nucleotides: TGTGCCAGCTCAGTCTCTAGCGGGACTAGCACAGATACGCAGTATTTT.

V and J are TRBV7-8 and TRBJ1-1; unclear D gene. The germline V and J ends were trimmed by 2 bases and 3 bases, with 7 bases remaining between them. This CDR3 is 13 amino acids long. Germline CDR1 reads SGHVS; CDR2 reads FQNEAQ. CDR3 nucleotide sequence: TGTGCCAGCAGCTTACGGACGGACACTGAAGCTTTCTTT. Protein sequence: CASSLRTDTEAFF.

The CDR3, as DNA: TGTGCCAGCCGCGGGGTAGAAAACATTCAGTACTTC. It yields the protein CASRGVENIQYF. This sequence joins TRBV5-5 and TRBJ2-4; perhaps TRBD2 as D (6 bases). The CDR3 spans 12 residues. The germline gives CDR1 SGHKS, CDR2 YYEKEE (reference sequence). Trimming left V 7 bases short and J 5 bases short, with 10 bases between.

The CDR3: CASGPGDRETQYF. DNA of the CDR3: TGTGCCAGCGGGCCTGGAGACAGGGAGACCCAGTACTTC. The chain employs TRBV7-2 and TRBJ2-5; a possible D gene is TRBD1 (6 bases). The CDR3 is made up of 13 amino acids. The V and J ends lost 8 bases and 5 bases respectively, with 15 bases between them. Germline assignment: CDR1 SGHTA and CDR2 FQGNSA. Complete variable domain (other parts from reference TRBV7-2 and TRBJ2-5): GAGVSQSPSNKVTEKGKDVELRCDPISGHTALYWYRQSLGQGLEFLIYFQGNSAPDKSGLPSDRFSAERTGGSVSTLTIQRTQQEDSAVYLCASGPGDRETQYFGPGTRLLVL.

J is TRBJ2-7 and V is TRBV19; TRBD1 or TRBD2 may be the D gene (5 bases each). In germline, CDR1 is LNHDA, CDR2 SQIVND (reference sequence). The V and J ends lost 4 bases and 2 bases respectively, with 15 bases between them. This CDR3 comprises 15 residues. This chain's CDR3 is CASSKLSGPAYEQYF. CDR3 nucleotides: TGTGCCAGTAGTAAGCTTTCGGGACCTGCCTACGAGCAGTACTTC. Full variable domain (rest looked up from reference TRBV19 and TRBJ2-7): DGGITQSPKYLFRKEGQNVTLSCEQNLNHDAMYWYRQDPGQGLRLIYYSQIVNDFQKGDIAEGYSVSREKKESFPLTVTSAQKNPTAFYLCASSKLSGPAYEQYFGPGTRLTVT.

This clone has a handful of counts. J is TRBJ2-5 and V is TRBV19; tentatively, D is TRBD1 (5 bases). Germline V gene lookup returns CDR1 LNHDA and CDR2 SQIVND (reference sequence). The CDR3 length is 17 residues. Trimming removed 4 bases at V and 0 bases at J, with 18 bases between. As DNA, the CDR3 is TGTGCCAGTAGTAGGTCAACAGGAGTAAACTACCAAGAGACCCAGTACTTC. Protein product: CASSRSTGVNYQETQYF.

With respect to this clone: This sample also contains other DNA sequences that code for the same CDR3. The V call is TRBV9, the J call TRBJ2-7; a weak D match, TRBD1 (6 bases). There are 14 residues in the CDR3. CDR1 is SGDLS, CDR2 YYNGEE, per germline. V was cut by 4 bases and J by 6 bases, with 17 bases left in between. CDR3 sequence (DNA): TGTGCCAGCAGCCCACGAACAGGGATGGGCGAGCAGTACTTC. Translating gives CASSPRTGMGEQYF. Drawing the rest from reference TRBV9 and TRBJ2-7, the complete variable domain is DSGVTQTPKHLITATGQRVTLRCSPRSGDLSVYWYQQSLDQGLQFLIQYYNGEERAKGNILERFSAQQFPDLHSELNLSSLELGDSALYFCASSPRTGMGEQYFGPGTRLTVT.

The chain joins TRBV7-9 to TRBJ1-4; D is ambiguous. In germline, CDR1 is SEHNR, CDR2 FQNEAQ (reference sequence). Trimming took 5 bases from V and 7 from J, leaving 17 bases between them. There are 15 residues in the CDR3. The CDR3 DNA sequence: TGTGCCAGCAGCCTCGACCTTCACGGCGGTGAAAAACTGTTTTTT. Protein product: CASSLDLHGGEKLFF.